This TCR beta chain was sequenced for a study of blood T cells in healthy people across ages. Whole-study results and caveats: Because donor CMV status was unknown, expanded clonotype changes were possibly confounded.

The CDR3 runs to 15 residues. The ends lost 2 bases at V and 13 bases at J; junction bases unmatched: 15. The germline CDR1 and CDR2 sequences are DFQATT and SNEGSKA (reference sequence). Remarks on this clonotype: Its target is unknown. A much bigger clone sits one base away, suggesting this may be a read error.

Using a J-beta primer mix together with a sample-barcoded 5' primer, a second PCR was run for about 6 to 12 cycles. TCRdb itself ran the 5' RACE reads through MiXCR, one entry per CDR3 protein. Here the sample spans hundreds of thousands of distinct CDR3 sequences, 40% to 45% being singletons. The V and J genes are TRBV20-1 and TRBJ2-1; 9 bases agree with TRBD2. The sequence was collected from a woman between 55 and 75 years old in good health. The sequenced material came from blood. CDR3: CSARIKTSGHPLQFF. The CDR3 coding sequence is TGCAGTGCTAGAATTAAGACTAGCGGACACCCCCTACAGTTCTTC.